Described below is a single T cell receptor beta chain sequence and its context. Its specificity is not known. Use of 60 Vbeta and 13 Jbeta primers characterized the PCR. The data were produced by immunoSEQ multiplex PCR, yet TCRdb's version contains in-frame clones alone and is incomplete. This table has over 200,000 clones, 75% appearing once. These data originate in a study of cytomegalovirus exposure and HLA in healthy donors. Study-wide results and limits: Per a prior analysis, the majority of TCR beta V segments were productive roughly 87% or roughly 30% of the time.

The CDR3 extends over 14 amino acids. CDR1 is SNHLY and CDR2 is FYNNEI in the germline V gene. The V end was cut by 7 bases, the J end by 5 bases, with 18 bases between. Sequencing was carried out using PBMCs. This clonotype was sampled from a woman in her thirties in good health and CMV-seronegative. The genes are TRBV2 and TRBJ2-7; D gene ambiguous. The CDR3 nucleotides are TGTGCCAGCACCCCGGTCGGGTCTGGCAACGAGCAGTACTTC. It specifies CASTPVGSGNEQYF.